This T cell receptor (beta chain) is drawn from a study of T cells after posttransplantation cyclophosphamide. A marrow graft followed busulfan-fludarabine conditioning, with cyclophosphamide on days +3 and +4. CDR1 and CDR2 from the germline V gene are SGHTA and FQGNSA. The CDR3 extends over 14 amino acids. The germline V and J ends were trimmed by 1 base and 8 bases, with 11 bases remaining between them. Only in-frame clones appear in the TCRdb table, and some are missing; sequencing was by immunoSEQ multiplex PCR. The sample records some 19,000 clones, over 65% being singletons. Findings of the study overall: Tissue-infiltrating T cells from skin or gut overlapped little with blood T cells.

Note on this clone: Its antigen is as yet unknown.

The sequence derives from a young adult male patient who received an allogeneic stem cell transplant from a related donor, was CMV-positive, and had acute GVHD only. Some of the T cells might come from the graft donor. This material consisted of PBMCs, taken after an allogeneic stem cell transplant with post-transplant cyclophosphamide. The chain combines TRBV7-2 with TRBJ1-4; D is undetermined. In nucleotides, the CDR3 is TGTGCCAGCAGCTTAGGACGACATCAGGAAAAACTGTTTTTT. Its protein product is CASSLGRHQEKLFF.